This T cell receptor (beta chain) was retrieved from a study of cytomegalovirus exposure and HLA in healthy donors. General observations from the study: Common viral pathogens seemed, in a later analysis, to connect with several of the most significant clusters. Later work associated fewer than 20,000 TCR beta sequences with HLA alleles at 0.05 false discovery rate.

PCR primers comprised 60 Vbeta and 13 Jbeta primers. The assay was immunoSEQ multiplex PCR, and TCRdb's table has in-frame clones only and misses some. The sample lists approximately 100,000 clones; 76% were seen once. This clone is a singleton in its sample. Its antigen is not identified. The V gene's germline CDR1 is SGDLS and CDR2 YYNGEE. The CDR3 covers 13 residues. J was trimmed by 8 bases and V by 3 bases; bases with no gene match: 7. The sample was PBMCs. This TCR was sampled from a man between 40 and 49 years old in good health and CMV-seronegative. The chain employs TRBV9 and TRBJ1-1, with TRBD1 identical over 7 bases. The CDR3, as DNA: TGTGCCAGCAGCGCAGGACTGGGACAGGAAGCTTTCTTT. It specifies CASSAGLGQEAFF.